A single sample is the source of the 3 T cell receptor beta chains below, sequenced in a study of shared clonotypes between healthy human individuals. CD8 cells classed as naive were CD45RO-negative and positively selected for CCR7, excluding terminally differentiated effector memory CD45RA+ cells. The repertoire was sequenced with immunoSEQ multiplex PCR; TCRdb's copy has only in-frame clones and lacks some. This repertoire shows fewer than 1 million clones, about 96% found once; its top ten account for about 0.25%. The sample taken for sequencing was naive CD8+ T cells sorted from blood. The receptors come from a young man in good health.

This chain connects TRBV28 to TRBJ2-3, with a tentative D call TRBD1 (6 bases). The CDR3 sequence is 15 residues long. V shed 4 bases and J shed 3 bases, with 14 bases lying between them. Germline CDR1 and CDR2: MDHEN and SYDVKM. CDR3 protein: CASSSSSRGTDTQYF. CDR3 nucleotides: TGTGCCAGCAGTTCCTCTAGTAGGGGGACAGATACGCAGTATTTT.

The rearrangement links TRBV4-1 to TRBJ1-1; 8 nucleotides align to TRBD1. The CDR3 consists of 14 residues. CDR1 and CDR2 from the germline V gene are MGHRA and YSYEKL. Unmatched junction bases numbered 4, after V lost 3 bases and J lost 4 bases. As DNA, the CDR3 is TGCGCCAGCAGCCAGTTCACAGGGGGCACTGAAGCTTTCTTT. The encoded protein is CASSQFTGGTEAFF.

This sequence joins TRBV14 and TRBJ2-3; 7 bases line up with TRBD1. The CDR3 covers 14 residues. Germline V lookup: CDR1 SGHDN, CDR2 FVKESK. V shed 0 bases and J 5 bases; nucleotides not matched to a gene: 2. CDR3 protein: CASSQENRGDTQYF. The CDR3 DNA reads TGTGCCAGCAGCCAAGAAAACAGGGGAGATACGCAGTATTTT.